A single sample is the source of the 18 T cell receptor beta chains below, sequenced in a study of T cell responses to AZD1222 COVID-19 vaccine. Assay used: immunoSEQ multiplex PCR; TCRdb lists only in-frame clones, some missing. The repertoire includes about 150,000 clones, more than 80% of them detected once, and over 4% sits in the top ten. The sequencing here drew on peripheral blood, taken on day 0 of AZD1222 vaccination. Every receptor here comes from an adult in good health.

J is TRBJ2-1 and V is TRBV6-6; D is perhaps TRBD2 (6 bases). The CDR3 contains 15 residues. Trimming took off 5 bases at V and 1 base at J, with 12 bases between the two ends. Looked up from germline, CDR1 is MNHNY and CDR2 is SVGAGI (reference sequence). The CDR3 bases are TGTGCCAGCAGTCCTAGCGTGGTGTCCTACAATGAGCAGTTCTTC. Protein product: CASSPSVVSYNEQFF.

J is TRBJ1-1 and V is TRBV10-3; D is ambiguous. This CDR3 has 11 amino acids. V shed 6 bases and J shed 11 bases, with 13 bases lying between them. Per germline, CDR1 ENHRY and CDR2 SYGVKD. CDR3 nucleotide sequence: TGTGCCATCAGCGTTGGGGATGGGGCTTTCTTT. Translation: CAISVGDGAFF.

V is TRBV6-5 and J is TRBJ2-1, with D perhaps matching TRBD1 (6 bases). Looked up from germline, CDR1 is MNHEY and CDR2 is SVGAGI. Trimming removed 7 bases at V and 4 bases at J, with 8 bases between. The CDR3 spans 12 residues. This CDR3 reads CASNRGYNEQFF. The CDR3 DNA sequence: TGTGCCAGCAATAGGGGGTACAATGAGCAGTTCTTC.

The chain combines TRBV4-2 with TRBJ2-5, with D perhaps assigned TRBD1 or TRBD2 (6 bases each). Germline CDR1 and CDR2: LGHNA and YNFKEQ. This CDR3 comprises 15 residues. Trimming shortened V by 2 bases and J by 2 bases, and 12 bases separated the two germline ends. For the CDR3, the DNA is TGTGCCAGCAGCCAATCAACAGGGAGGCAAGAGACCCAGTACTTC. This translates into CASSQSTGRQETQYF.

This clone has more than one count but fewer than ten. The chain employs TRBV7-9 and TRBJ1-6, with 7 bases aligning to TRBD1. This CDR3 has 17 amino acids. With 1 base clipped from V and 9 bases from J, the junction kept 12 bases outside the gene matches. Germline V gene lookup returns CDR1 SEHNR and CDR2 FQNEAQ (reference sequence). The CDR3 loop is CASSLVPPAGGSSPLHF. The CDR3 nucleotides are TGTGCCAGCAGCTTAGTCCCACCCGCAGGGGGTTCTTCACCCCTCCACTTT.

This clone has a handful of counts. The chain's CDR3 is CASNLPGTSQETQYF. The CDR3 nucleotides read TGTGCCAGCAATCTCCCTGGGACGAGCCAAGAGACCCAGTACTTC. The chain links TRBV6-5 to TRBJ2-5; D tentatively fits TRBD1 or TRBD2 (5 bases each). The CDR3 totals 15 residues. V lost 7 bases and J 1 base, leaving 16 bases between the germline ends. Germline CDR1 and CDR2: MNHEY and SVGAGI.

The V gene is TRBV6-5, the J gene TRBJ2-5, with a possible D match to TRBD2 (5 bases). CDR3 length equals 14 residues. The V and J ends lost 0 bases and 6 bases respectively, with 11 bases between them. Germline V gene sequence: CDR1 MNHEY, CDR2 SVGAGI. CDR3 protein: CASSYSPSSKTQYF. In DNA, the CDR3 is TGTGCCAGCAGTTACTCGCCTAGCTCGAAGACCCAGTACTTC.

V usage is TRBV9 and J usage is TRBJ1-1, with D perhaps matching TRBD1 (6 bases). The V gene lost 0 bases and the J gene lost 1 base, with 10 bases spanning the gap. The CDR3 totals 15 residues. Looked up from germline, CDR1 is SGDLS and CDR2 is YYNGEE. DNA of the CDR3: TGTGCCAGCAGCGTAGAAGGGGACAAGAACACTGAAGCTTTCTTT. Its translation: CASSVEGDKNTEAFF.

The chain is built from TRBV3-1 (or the pseudogene TRBV3-2) and TRBJ2-7; D not certain. Per germline, CDR1 LGHDT and CDR2 YNNKEL (reference sequence). The CDR3 length is 14 residues. With 0 bases removed from V and 2 bases from J, the gap between germline ends came to 8 bases. The CDR3 region is CASSQEGGTYEQYF. The CDR3 region has the DNA TGTGCCAGCAGCCAAGAGGGCGGAACCTACGAGCAGTACTTC.

This chain uses TRBV5-6 with TRBJ1-3; D is possibly TRBD1 (6 bases). The CDR3 length is 17 residues. Germline V gene sequence: CDR1 SGHDT, CDR2 YYEEEE. Trimming took off 4 bases at V and 5 bases at J, with 22 bases between the two ends. The CDR3 DNA reads as TGTGCCAGCAGCAAGAGCCGACAGGCAGGGAGCCGAAACACCATATATTTT. This translates into CASSKSRQAGSRNTIYF.

V and J are TRBV7-9 and TRBJ1-4; a weak D match, TRBD1 (5 bases). Trimming cost V 4 bases and J 0 bases, with 9 bases left between them. CDR1 SEHNR and CDR2 FQNEAQ come from the germline V gene (reference sequence). This CDR3 has 15 residues. The CDR3 here is CASSSRQTTNEKLFF. The CDR3 coding sequence is TGTGCCAGCAGCTCTCGACAGACAACTAATGAAAAACTGTTTTTT.

This chain links TRBV5-6 with TRBJ2-2, with D possibly being TRBD2 (6 bases). This CDR3 region has 15 residues. Germline V lookup: CDR1 SGHDT, CDR2 YYEEEE. Trimming cost V 4 bases and J 6 bases, with 16 bases left between them. CDR3 residues: CASSGGTNGPGELFF. The DNA of the CDR3 is TGTGCCAGCAGCGGCGGGACCAACGGGCCCGGGGAGCTGTTTTTT.

In its sample, this clone was seen a few times. The chain uses TRBV6-1 and TRBJ1-4; no firm D call. Germline V gives CDR1 MNHNS, CDR2 SASEGT. The CDR3 sequence is 15 residues long. The ends were cut back, 1 base at V and 0 bases at J, with 6 bases in the middle. CDR3 sequence: CASSEEWATNEKLFF. CDR3 nucleotides: TGTGCCAGCAGTGAAGAATGGGCAACTAATGAAAAACTGTTTTTT.

This chain links TRBV2 with TRBJ2-7; D not certain. V was cut by 5 bases and J by 3 bases, with 14 bases left in between. This CDR3 is built from 14 residues. The germline gives CDR1 SNHLY, CDR2 FYNNEI. The CDR3 sequence is CASSKTRNYYEQYF. In nucleotides, the CDR3 is TGTGCCAGCAGTAAAACAAGAAATTACTACGAGCAGTACTTC.

The chain employs TRBV6-5 and TRBJ1-2, with 9 bases lining up with TRBD1. The V and J ends lost 4 bases and 5 bases, in that order; junction bases with no gene match: 8. Germline values: CDR1 MNHEY, CDR2 SVGAGI. The CDR3 runs 15 residues. The CDR3 DNA reads as TGTGCCAGCAGTTTGACAGGGGGTACAGATTATGGCTACACCTTC. Translating it yields CASSLTGGTDYGYTF.

This chain links TRBV19 with TRBJ2-7; D ambiguous. V dropped 2 bases and J dropped 0 bases, with 5 bases sitting between them. CDR1 and CDR2 from the germline V gene are LNHDA and SQIVND (reference sequence). This CDR3 region has 13 residues. The CDR3 spells CASSISNSYEQYF. Written as DNA, the CDR3 is TGTGCCAGTAGTATATCCAACTCCTACGAGCAGTACTTC. Full variable domain (remainder filled in from reference TRBV19 and TRBJ2-7): DGGITQSPKYLFRKEGQNVTLSCEQNLNHDAMYWYRQDPGQGLRLIYYSQIVNDFQKGDIAEGYSVSREKKESFPLTVTSAQKNPTAFYLCASSISNSYEQYFGPGTRLTVT.

The count of this clone is one. The rearrangement uses TRBV15 and TRBJ1-3; D unclear. V lost 1 base and J lost 4, with 8 bases in between. The germline gives CDR1 LNHNV, CDR2 YYDKDF (reference sequence). This CDR3 is built from 14 residues. The CDR3 nucleotides are TGTGCCACCAGCAGAGGGGGTACGGGAAACACCATATATTTT. Protein: CATSRGGTGNTIYF. Together with reference TRBV15 and TRBJ1-3, the CDR3 gives the full variable domain: DAMVIQNPRYQVTQFGKPVTLSCSQTLNHNVMYWYQQKSSQAPKLLFHYYDKDFNNEADTPDNFQSRRPNTSFCFLDIRSPGLGDTAMYLCATSRGGTGNTIYFGEGSWLTVV.

The V call is TRBV5-4, the J call TRBJ2-7; D is perhaps TRBD1 or TRBD2 (5 bases each). Trimming removed 4 bases from V and 3 bases from J, with 14 bases in between. This CDR3 contains 14 residues. CDR1 is SGHNT, CDR2 YYREEE, per germline (reference sequence). CDR3 DNA: TGTGCCAGCAGCGCCGGGACCCTAGACTACGAGCAGTACTTC. Translated, it gives CASSAGTLDYEQYF.